The T cell receptor (beta chain) under discussion was sequenced for a study of cytomegalovirus exposure and HLA in healthy donors. Study information: Caucasian-associated ancestry cluster membership applied to under 85% of some 400 genotyped donors.

This clone turned up a few times. Its antigen is not known. General study points: Researchers catalogued about 150 TCR beta chains as cytomegalovirus-associated.

The PCR used 60 Vbeta and 13 Jbeta primers. TCRdb's table, derived via immunoSEQ multiplex PCR, lists solely in-frame clones and lacks some. Here the sample spans about 130,000 clones, approximately 82% being singletons. CDR3 length: 14 amino acids. Germline V gives CDR1 WNHNN, CDR2 SYGVQD (reference sequence). J lost 4 bases, V lost 10 bases, and 9 bases had no gene match. The chain joins TRBV10-1 to TRBJ2-3, with 9 bases aligning to TRBD1. The sequenced sample was PBMCs. The clonotype comes from a female donor in good health and CMV-seronegative. The CDR3 loop is CATARDRAPDTQYF. The CDR3 DNA reads as TGCGCCACAGCCCGGGACAGGGCCCCAGATACGCAGTATTTT.